A single sample is the source of the 9 T cell receptor beta chains below, sequenced in a study of Graves' ophthalmopathy and Graves' hyperthyroidism. Amplification from RNA transcripts yielded the TCR beta CDR3 regions. First-round RT-PCR relied on HTBI primers, and a second-round multiplex PCR came next. A single record per CDR3 protein comes from TCRdb applying MiXCR to the multiplex PCR reads. The repertoire holds a few hundred thousand distinct CDR3 sequences, with 35% to 40% as singletons. Sequenced sample: peripheral blood or thyroid tissue (not recorded which). These receptors all come from an adult man with Graves' hyperthyroidism.

The V call is TRBV7-2, the J call TRBJ2-5, with D possibly being TRBD2 (6 bases). The CDR3 length is 14 residues. The ends were cut back, 2 bases at V and 0 bases at J, with 7 bases in the middle. Germline V gives CDR1 SGHTA, CDR2 FQGNSA. The CDR3 reads CASSLLANQETQYF. CDR3 coding DNA: TGTGCCAGCAGCTTACTAGCGAACCAAGAGACCCAGTACTTC.

Ten or more counts support this clonotype. The chain is built from TRBV7-2 and TRBJ2-7, with D maybe TRBD2 (5 bases). CDR1 SGHTA and CDR2 FQGNSA come from the germline V gene. Deletions cut 1 base from V and 6 bases from J, with 10 bases between. CDR3 length: 13 amino acids. CDR3 DNA sequence: TGTGCCAGCAGCTTAGGTTGGGCGGGCGAGCAGTACTTC. Its translation: CASSLGWAGEQYF.

The chain recombines TRBV7-2 with TRBJ1-1; D might be TRBD1 (6 bases). Germline assignment: CDR1 SGHTA and CDR2 FQGNSA. Between the trimmed V and J ends, which lost 3 bases and 6 bases, there was a span of 17 bases. The CDR3 consists of 15 residues. The CDR3 spells CASSFFRGVDAEAFF. The CDR3 DNA is TGTGCCAGCAGCTTTTTCAGGGGTGTAGACGCTGAAGCTTTCTTT.

Points on this clonotype: A read error may explain this, as a much larger clone is one base away. The chain combines TRBV7-4 with TRBJ1-1; 8 bases align to TRBD1. With 5 bases clipped from V and 4 bases from J, the junction kept 3 bases outside the gene matches. CDR3 size: 13 residues. The V gene's germline CDR1 is SGHVT and CDR2 SQSDAQ. The CDR3 bases are TGTGCCAGCAGCCCGACAGGGGTCACTGAAGCTTTCTTT. Amino acid sequence: CASSPTGVTEAFF.

This clonotype was found many times. V and J are TRBV29-1 and TRBJ2-5, with unresolved D. Germline-derived CDR1 and CDR2 are SQVTM and ANQGSEA. The CDR3 has 13 residues. V lost 0 bases, J lost 3 bases, and 8 bases lay in between. This CDR3 reads CSVEDVHKETQYF. The CDR3, as DNA: TGCAGCGTTGAAGATGTACACAAAGAGACCCAGTACTTC.

This clonotype was detected a few times. The V gene is TRBV10-2, the J gene TRBJ1-1, with D possibly TRBD1 on 6 matching bases. The CDR3 contains 14 residues. Between the trimmed V and J ends, which lost 2 bases and 7 bases, there was a span of 14 bases. Per the germline V gene, CDR1 is WSHSY and CDR2 is SAAADI. CDR3 in DNA: TGCGCCAGCAGTGAGGGGGGGCTTGATTATGAAGCTTTCTTT. It encodes CASSEGGLDYEAFF.

Details on this clonotype: A much larger clone is a single base away; this may be a read error. The conserved closing phenylalanine or tryptophan is absent in this CDR3, likely reflecting a read error. The CDR3 bases are TGTGCCAGCACCCCAGGAGGCTATGGCTACACCCTC. This gives the protein CASTPGGYGYTL. The chain uses TRBV2 and TRBJ1-2; D uncertain. CDR1 and CDR2 (germline): SNHLY, FYNNEI. V lost 7 bases and J lost 4, with 10 bases in between. CDR3 length: 12 amino acids.

This clonotype was seen ten or more times. One end of the junction varies from germline; a read error may be responsible. This chain connects TRBV19 to TRBJ2-5; TRBD2 agrees at 7 bases. Looked up from germline, CDR1 is LNHDA and CDR2 is SQIVND (reference sequence). CDR3 length: 16 residues. The CDR3 spells CTSSISASGYQETQYF. The DNA for the CDR3 is TGTACCAGTAGTATCTCGGCTAGCGGATACCAAGAGACCCAGTACTTC. The entire variable domain, with the rest obtained from reference TRBV19 and TRBJ2-5, is as follows: DGGITQSPKYLFRKEGQNVTLSCEQNLNHDAMYWYRQDPGQGLRLIYYSQIVNDFQKGDIAEGYSVSREKKESFPLTVTSAQKNPTAFYLCTSSISASGYQETQYFGPGTRLLVL.

This chain joins TRBV27 and TRBJ2-7, with a possible D match to TRBD2 (7 bases). V was clipped by 6 bases and J by 3 bases, with 9 bases between them. This CDR3 region has 12 residues. The germline gives CDR1 MNHEY, CDR2 SMNVEV (reference sequence). CDR3 nucleotides: TGTGCCAGCAGAGGGGGGGGCTACGAGCAGTACTTC. Protein: CASRGGGYEQYF.